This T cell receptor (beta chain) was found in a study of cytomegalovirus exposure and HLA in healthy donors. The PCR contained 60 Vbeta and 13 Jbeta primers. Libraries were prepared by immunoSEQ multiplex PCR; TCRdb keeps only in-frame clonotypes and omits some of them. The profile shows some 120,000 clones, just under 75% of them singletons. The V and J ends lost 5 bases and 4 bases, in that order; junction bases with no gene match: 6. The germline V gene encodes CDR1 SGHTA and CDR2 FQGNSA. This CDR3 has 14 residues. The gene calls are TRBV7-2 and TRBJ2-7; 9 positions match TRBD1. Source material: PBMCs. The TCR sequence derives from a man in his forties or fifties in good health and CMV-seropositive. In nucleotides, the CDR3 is TGTGCCAGCAGCGTAGGACAGGGGAGATACGAGCAGTACTTC. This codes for CASSVGQGRYEQYF.